Presented here are 6 T cell receptor beta chains from one specimen sequenced in a study of identical twins. Each CDR3 protein gets one entry after TCRdb re-called the 5' RACE reads with MiXCR. The sample includes roughly 1,500,000 distinct CDR3 sequences, around 33% of them seen just once. The material sequenced was cord blood. The receptors derive from a newborn girl in good health.

The rearrangement joins TRBV7-6 to TRBJ2-1; D not resolved. This CDR3 has 16 residues. Trimming pared 6 bases from V and 3 bases from J, leaving 18 bases between. Germline V gene lookup returns CDR1 SGHVS and CDR2 FNYEAQ. CDR3 sequence: CASSSRHRPFYNEQFF. The CDR3, as DNA: TGTGCCAGCAGTTCCCGACACCGTCCATTCTACAATGAGCAGTTCTTC.

This clonotype was found a few times. This rearrangement joins TRBV14 to TRBJ1-1; 7 nucleotides agree with TRBD1. V was pared by 4 bases and J by 4 bases, with 6 bases of the junction left unmatched. Germline assignment: CDR1 SGHDN and CDR2 FVKESK. CDR3 length: 14 residues. The CDR3: CASSPYRGGTEAFF. The DNA for the CDR3 is TGTGCCAGCAGCCCCTACAGGGGAGGCACTGAAGCTTTCTTT.

A few counts support this clonotype. The V call is TRBV11-2, the J call TRBJ2-3, with TRBD2 matching 9 bases. CDR1 and CDR2 (germline): SGHAT, FQNNGV. J lost 3 bases, V lost 8 bases, and 15 bases had no gene match. The CDR3 consists of 17 residues. The CDR3 DNA reads as TGTGCCAGCCGCGAGGGTAGCGGGAGAGTTTTAACAGATACGCAGTATTTT. This encodes CASREGSGRVLTDTQYF. Based on the CDR3 plus reference TRBV11-2 and TRBJ2-3, the full variable domain is EAGVAQSPRYKIIEKRQSVAFWCNPISGHATLYWYQQILGQGPKLLIQFQNNGVVDDSQLPKDRFSAERLKGVDSTLKIQPAKLEDSAVYLCASREGSGRVLTDTQYFGPGTRLTVL.

This clonotype was seen a handful of times. The V gene is TRBV29-1, the J gene TRBJ2-4, with D possibly TRBD1 on 6 matching bases. The V and J ends lost 3 bases and 6 bases respectively, with 12 bases between them. The CDR3 length is 13 residues. Germline V gives CDR1 SQVTM, CDR2 ANQGSEA. As DNA, the CDR3 is TGCAGCGTTGAGGGGGCAGGGGCAAACATTCAGTACTTC. Encoded protein: CSVEGAGANIQYF.

V is TRBV24-1 and J is TRBJ2-1; TRBD2 matches at 12 bases. The ends lost 6 bases at V and 4 bases at J; junction bases unmatched: 6. This CDR3 comprises 16 residues. Germline V gives CDR1 KGHDR, CDR2 SFDVKD. CDR3 protein: CATSTPGLAGYNEQFF. In DNA form, the CDR3 reads TGTGCCACCAGTACCCCTGGACTAGCGGGATACAATGAGCAGTTCTTC.

The rearrangement joins TRBV27 to TRBJ2-7; maybe TRBD1 (6 bases). The CDR3 totals 19 residues. The V end was cut by 3 bases, the J end by 0 bases, with 24 bases between. Germline CDR1 MNHEY, CDR2 SMNVEV (reference sequence). CDR3 loop: CASSLATGLRIVSSYEQYF. The CDR3 DNA reads as TGTGCCAGCAGTTTGGCAACAGGGCTTAGGATCGTCAGCTCCTACGAGCAGTACTTC.